These T cell receptor beta chains were read from a single sample in a study of OX40 agonist ivuxolimab in advanced cancers. Measured with immunoSEQ multiplex PCR; TCRdb has only the in-frame clones, and not every one. The repertoire consists of about 15,000 clones, with just under 80% occurring once and the leading ten covering roughly 28%. Sequences were derived from CD4+ or CD8+ T cells sorted from blood, sampled in a trial of the OX40 agonist ivuxolimab. Receptors were obtained from an adult with an advanced solid tumor such as melanoma, head and neck, liver or kidney cancer. Each CDR3 is given with its conserved first and last residue. Each record gives: clone size, J gene, V gene, D gene, CDR3 protein, CDR3 DNA. The D gene is left open where the match is weak. Some rows have no size entry. The others give once, few or many, or a class for an expanded clone.

once	TRBJ1-1	TRBV5-8	.	CASSVGRSDTEAFF	TGTGCCAGCAGCGTCGGACGTTCGGACACTGAAGCTTTCTTT
.	TRBJ2-7	TRBV5-4	.	CASSVSSYEQYF	TGTGCCAGCAGCGTAAGCTCCTACGAGCAGTACTTC
.	TRBJ2-7	TRBV5-1	.	CASSLVGTPAYEQYF	TGCGCCAGCAGCTTGGTAGGGACACCCGCGTACGAGCAGTACTTC
.	TRBJ1-2	TRBV7-8	.	CASSLRGGGSLDGYTF	TGTGCCAGCAGCTTACGGGGAGGGGGTTCGCTCGATGGCTACACCTTC
few	TRBJ2-5	TRBV5-1	TRBD2	CASSLLAGGQETQYF	TGCGCCAGCAGCTTGTTAGCGGGGGGACAAGAGACCCAGTACTTC
.	TRBJ2-7	TRBV6-5	.	CASSYRGRSSYEQYF	TGTGCCAGCAGTTACCGAGGTCGGAGCTCCTACGAGCAGTACTTC
.	TRBJ1-5	TRBV15	.	CATSKSSNQPQHF	TGTGCCACCAGCAAGTCTAGCAATCAGCCCCAGCATTTT
.	TRBJ1-1	TRBV29-1	.	CSVLDMNTEAFF	TGCAGCGTGCTTGACATGAACACTGAAGCTTTCTTT
medium-sized	TRBJ2-7	TRBV10-1	.	CASSESNSYEQYF	TGCGCCAGCAGTGAGTCGAACAGCTACGAGCAGTACTTC
.	TRBJ2-7	TRBV2	.	CASSEPRGTSLLQYF	TGTGCCAGCAGTGAACCCCGTGGGACTTCACTTCTGCAGTACTTC
.	TRBJ1-1	TRBV28	.	CASVPLGMNTEAFF	TGTGCCAGCGTCCCTTTGGGTATGAACACTGAAGCTTTCTTT
once	TRBJ1-5	TRBV25-1	.	CASSVCFETELSNQPQHF	TGTGCCAGCAGTGTATGTTTCGAGACAGAACTAAGCAATCAGCCCCAGCATTTT
.	TRBJ1-5	TRBV5-6	.	CASSQTNQPQHF	TGTGCCAGCAGCCAAACTAATCAGCCCCAGCATTTT
.	TRBJ2-3	TRBV6-5	TRBD1	CASSYGQGITQYF	TGTGCCAGCAGTTACGGACAGGGGATCACGCAGTATTTT
.	TRBJ2-5	TRBV6-5	.	CASSYDGYQETQYF	TGTGCCAGCAGTTACGACGGATACCAAGAGACCCAGTACTTC
.	TRBJ2-6	TRBV27	.	CASSLFLVSGANVLTF	TGTGCCAGCAGTTTATTTTTAGTTTCTGGGGCCAACGTCCTGACTTTC
.	TRBJ1-1	TRBV13	.	CASRLDQNTEAFF	TGTGCCAGCAGATTGGACCAGAACACTGAAGCTTTCTTT
.	TRBJ2-5	TRBV18	.	CASSPPLGETQYF	TGTGCCAGCTCACCACCGCTTGGGGAGACCCAGTACTTC
.	TRBJ2-5	TRBV4-1	.	CASSQGTGVGTQYF	TGCGCCAGCAGCCAAGGAACAGGTGTCGGGACCCAGTACTTC
.	TRBJ1-2	TRBV7-9	TRBD1	CASSQGQGANYGYTF	TGTGCCAGCAGCCAGGGACAGGGGGCCAACTATGGCTACACCTTC
.	TRBJ1-3	TRBV27	.	CASSKYGVYQPSSGNTIYF	TGTGCCAGCAGTAAATATGGGGTCTATCAGCCTAGCTCTGGAAACACCATATATTTT
.	TRBJ2-1	TRBV11-3	TRBD2	CASSFTSGGSSYNEQFF	TGTGCCAGCAGCTTCACTAGCGGGGGTTCCTCCTACAATGAGCAGTTCTTC
once	TRBJ2-1	TRBV5-1	TRBD1	CASSSTPGTGPGNEQFF	TGCGCCAGCAGCTCTACTCCCGGGACAGGGCCGGGAAATGAGCAGTTCTTC
.	TRBJ1-1	TRBV5-5	.	CASSLDVNTEAFF	TGTGCCAGCAGCTTGGACGTTAACACTGAAGCTTTCTTT
few	TRBJ2-5	TRBV18	TRBD2	CASSPPGLASQETQYF	TGTGCCAGCTCACCACCGGGACTAGCGAGCCAAGAGACCCAGTACTTC
.	TRBJ2-7	TRBV21-1	.	CASSKRRDRDHEQYF	TGTGCCAGCAGCAAACGCCGGGACAGGGACCACGAGCAGTACTTC